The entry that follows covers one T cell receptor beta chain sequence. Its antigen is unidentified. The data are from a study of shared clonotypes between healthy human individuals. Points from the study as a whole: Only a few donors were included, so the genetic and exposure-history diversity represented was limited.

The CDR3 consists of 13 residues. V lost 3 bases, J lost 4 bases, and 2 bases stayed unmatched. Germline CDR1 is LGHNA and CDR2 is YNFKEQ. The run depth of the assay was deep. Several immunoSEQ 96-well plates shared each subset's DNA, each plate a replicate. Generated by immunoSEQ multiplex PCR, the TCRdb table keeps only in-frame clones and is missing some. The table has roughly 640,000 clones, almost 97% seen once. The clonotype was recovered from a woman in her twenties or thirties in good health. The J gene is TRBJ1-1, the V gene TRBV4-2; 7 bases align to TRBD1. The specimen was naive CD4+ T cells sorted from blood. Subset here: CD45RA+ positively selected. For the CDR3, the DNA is TGTGCCAGCAGCCAGACAGGGTCCACTGAAGCTTTCTTT. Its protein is CASSQTGSTEAFF.